Below, 2 T cell receptor beta chains from the same sample are listed, as sequenced in a study of early T cells in non-severe SARS-CoV-2 infection. One entry per CDR3 protein, called by TCRdb with MiXCR from the 5' RACE reads. Among some 54,000 distinct CDR3 sequences listed, roughly 10% were seen once. The sequenced sample was whole blood. The receptor set was obtained from an adult who was a healthcare worker with PCR-confirmed SARS-CoV-2 infection or an uninfected control (not recorded which).

This chain joins TRBV2 and TRBJ2-1; weak D call: TRBD1 (5 bases). This CDR3 comprises 14 residues. V gave up 4 bases and J gave up 6 bases, with 13 bases separating them. Germline CDR1 SNHLY, CDR2 FYNNEI. In DNA form, the CDR3 reads TGTGCCAGCAGTGTCAGGGATACTGGCAATGAGCAGTTCTTC. This gives the protein CASSVRDTGNEQFF.

In its sample, this clonotype was seen a few times. The chain couples TRBV30 to TRBJ1-1, with D possibly TRBD1 on 5 matching bases. There are 11 residues in the CDR3. Trimming removed 2 bases from V and 11 bases from J, with 12 bases in between. Germline loops: CDR1 GTSNPN, CDR2 SVGIG (reference sequence). CDR3 sequence: CAWSSGWMAFF. The CDR3 DNA follows: TGTGCCTGGAGTTCAGGGTGGATGGCTTTCTTT.